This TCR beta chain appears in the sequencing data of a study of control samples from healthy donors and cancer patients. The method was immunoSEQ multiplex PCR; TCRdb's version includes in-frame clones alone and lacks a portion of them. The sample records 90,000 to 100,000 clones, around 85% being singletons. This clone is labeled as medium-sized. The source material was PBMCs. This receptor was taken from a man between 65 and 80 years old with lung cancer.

CDR3 in DNA: TGTGCCACCAGCCCGCCGGGGGGTGACACCGGGGAGCTGTTTTTT. It specifies CATSPPGGDTGELFF. This chain uses TRBV24-1 with TRBJ2-2; 7 bases agree with TRBD2. Germline lookup yields CDR1 KGHDR and CDR2 SFDVKD. J was trimmed by 3 bases and V by 7 bases; bases with no gene match: 7. The CDR3 has 15 amino acids.